One TCR beta chain is described in this entry. The antigen remains unidentified. In germline, CDR1 is SGHTA, CDR2 FQGNSA. V shed 1 base and J shed 4 bases, with 8 bases lying between them. This CDR3 is 13 amino acids long. The data originate from a study of long-term antiretroviral therapy in people with HIV. Study-wide points: Repertoires looked antigen-experienced, with only a slight naive shift after ART. Relative to transplant donor controls, diversity remained lower despite increasing after ART. Information on adherence, resistance and therapy changes was unavailable.

Researchers ran immunoSEQ v3.0 at survey level. Measured with immunoSEQ multiplex PCR; TCRdb has only the in-frame clones, and not every one. Of more than 20,000 clones detected, 85% to 95% appear once; the ten largest clones hold 2% to 2.5%. The TCR sequence derives from a woman aged 45-59 years with HIV. The V gene is TRBV7-2, the J gene TRBJ2-7, with D perhaps TRBD1 (6 bases). The sequencing used unsorted PBMCs, collected less than 5 years after starting antiretroviral therapy. The CDR3 DNA reads TGTGCCAGCAGCTTAGGAGGGGGATACGAGCAGTACTTC. The encoded protein is CASSLGGGYEQYF.